This TCR beta chain originates from a study of T cell clones after liver transplantation. The wider study: Samples came from ITN030ST, which attempted immunosuppression withdrawal within 2 years of liver transplantation. Tolerant meant at least one year fully off immunosuppression without liver enzymes above twice normal.

The CDR3 covers 18 residues. Germline loops: CDR1 MGHRA, CDR2 YSYEKL. The V gene lost 0 bases and the J gene lost 3 bases, with 18 bases spanning the gap. The method was immunoSEQ multiplex PCR; TCRdb's version includes in-frame clones alone and lacks a portion of them. The table records 6,000 to 6,500 clones, roughly 85% of them present only once. The sequencing used CD8+ T cells from blood, collected 24 months after liver transplant. The TCR comes from a human patient who received a liver transplant. Some T cells may possibly be graft donor cells. The gene calls are TRBV4-1 and TRBJ1-5, with D hard to call. CDR3 nucleotide sequence: TGCGCCAGCAGCCAAGAAGACTCACTGGTATGGGACAATCAGCCCCAGCATTTT. Its protein is CASSQEDSLVWDNQPQHF.